This T cell receptor (beta chain) was profiled in a study of cytomegalovirus exposure and HLA in healthy donors (dated by TCRdb to about 2017). As for the study more broadly: According to a later analysis, one platform produced both the roughly 120 validation repertoires and the 670 or so repertoires of the first cohort. The aim of the study was to test whether cataloging public T cell receptors could identify signatures of past pathogen exposure. To predict cytomegalovirus infection status, the study brought together high-throughput TCR immunosequencing, statistical association of individual TCRs with disease status, and machine learning. Besides the first cohort of around 700 subjects, a separate validation cohort made up of over a hundred different subjects was used.

The germline V gene specifies WSHSY as CDR1 and SAAADI as CDR2. V is shortened by 10 bases, J by 1 base, and the region joining them spans 13 bases. The CDR3 runs 13 amino acids, cysteine and phenylalanine included. Here the CDR3 DNA is all that survives: 39 bases in frame from base 1. Study-level results and caveats: The classifier was reported to diagnose cytomegalovirus status with high specificity and sensitivity in both the original and validation cohorts. Across donors, most TCR sequences were observed very rarely, whereas some public TCRs were present in many individuals. In vitro tests confirmed that three of the cytomegalovirus-associated TCR beta chains recognize cytomegalovirus antigens. Of the cluster scores, about 94% were above 0 in a later analysis, which found that TCRs clustered in the first cohort also tended to co-occur in the 130 or so validation repertoires. A later analysis lacked HLA typing for the validation cohort, so it scored co-occurrence in that cohort across all 120 or so repertoires. The study listed 164 TCR beta chains as associated with cytomegalovirus. The authors suggested that the approach could potentially be extended to other disease states and immunological phenotypes.

Worth noting for this clone: Its recognized antigen is unknown. Nothing much larger sits one base from this clone, and base qualities are not available. At the DNA level, this CDR3 is encoded by other sequences in the same sample as well.

Libraries were constructed by the immunoSEQ multiplex PCR assay. On the authors' methods: To diagnose cytomegalovirus status from the catalog of TCR beta chain sequences, a statistical classification framework was built. The clones in this table, taken by TCRdb from immuneACCESS, are in-frame only. Not every clone is retained; where verified, under half of the shortfall comes from an unresolved V gene, and the cause of the rest is unknown. V and J calls and clone size follow that table, whereas D and trimming were derived from the DNA. A total of roughly 250,000 clones appear in this sample, more than 75% of them only once. Around 1.3% of the sample lies in the top ten. Separate from the approximately 670-subject first cohort, the validation cohort of about 120 subjects was the group to which the donors belonged.

Recombination joined TRBV10-2 with TRBJ1-1; TRBD1 could be the D gene, as 6 bases match. The clonotype comes from a woman aged 30 to 39 in good health and CMV-seropositive. The sequencing sample was made of PBMCs. The CDR3 reads as follows: CAISEDRNTEAFF. The base sequence is TGCGCCATCTCCGAGGACAGGAACACTGAAGCTTTCTTT.